The 17 T cell receptor beta chains given below trace back to one sample, sequenced in a study of blood T cells in healthy people across ages. A second about 7 to 12 cycle PCR used barcoded and J-beta primers. TCRdb re-derived calls from the 5' RACE reads in MiXCR, one entry per CDR3 protein. The sample lists roughly 800,000 distinct CDR3 sequences, over 45% seen once, with around 22% in the top ten. The sequenced sample was blood. The receptors were sampled from a young man in good health.

This clonotype was detected a few times. V and J are TRBV4-2 and TRBJ2-7; possible D gene TRBD2, 7 bases. CDR1 LGHNA and CDR2 YNFKEQ come from the germline V gene. CDR3 length equals 16 residues. V lost 1 base and J 6 bases, leaving 19 bases between the germline ends. The CDR3 DNA follows: TGTGCCAGCAGCCAAGGGGAGGGGGGGGGCTATTCCGAGCAGTACTTC. This sequence encodes CASSQGEGGGYSEQYF.

The chain carries TRBV4-3 and TRBJ2-3, with D tentatively TRBD2 (5 bases). The CDR3 totals 16 residues. Trimming took 4 bases from V and 6 from J, leaving 20 bases between them. Looked up from germline, CDR1 is LGHNA and CDR2 is YSLEER. CDR3 DNA: TGCGCCAGCAGCCCGCGCCCCGGGGTTTGGATTGATACGCAGTATTTT. It is translated as CASSPRPGVWIDTQYF.

V gene TRBV15 combines with J gene TRBJ1-2, with D hard to call. Germline lookup yields CDR1 LNHNV and CDR2 YYDKDF (reference sequence). The CDR3 covers 15 residues. V was shortened by 0 bases and J by 8 bases, with 16 bases between the two germline ends. CDR3 nucleotides: TGTGCCACCAGCAGAGAGAAGGGAGGACGGGGAGGCTACACCTTC. This encodes CATSREKGGRGGYTF.

The rearrangement uses TRBV15 and TRBJ1-2; 8 bases align to TRBD1. Germline CDR1 reads LNHNV; CDR2 reads YYDKDF (reference sequence). V was clipped by 1 base and J by 4 bases; unmatched bases: 8. The CDR3 has 16 amino acids. CDR3 amino acids: CATSRAQRTGIYGYTF. CDR3 DNA sequence: TGTGCCACCAGCAGAGCCCAAAGGACAGGGATCTATGGCTACACCTTC.

V gene TRBV21-1 combines with J gene TRBJ2-1; the DNA was not used to check the table's D call, TRBD1. TRBV21-1 is classified as a pseudogene. The CDR3 contains 18 residues. CDR3 protein: CASSKAPCVVTGHNEQFF. The CDR3 DNA reads as TGTGCCAGCAGCAAAGCGCCTTGCGTTGTAACGGGACACAATGAGCAGTTCTTC.

This chain connects TRBV20-1 to TRBJ2-1; possibly TRBD2 for D (5 bases). Trimming stripped 6 bases from V and 7 bases from J, with 10 bases between. The germline V gene has CDR1 DFQATT and CDR2 SNEGSKA (reference sequence). This CDR3 has 11 amino acids. In nucleotides, the CDR3 is TGCAGTGCGGAACTAGTAAATGAGCAGTTCTTC. Amino acids: CSAELVNEQFF.

The chain joins TRBV4-3 to TRBJ2-5; maybe TRBD2 (5 bases). TRBJ2-7 matches the DNA end more closely, so the J call is doubtful. The CDR3 loop spans 14 amino acids. Germline loops: CDR1 LGHNA, CDR2 YSLEER. CDR3 loop: CASSQSGWVDEQYF. In DNA form, the CDR3 reads TGCGCCAGCAGCCAAAGCGGCTGGGTCGACGAGCAGTACTTC.

The genes are TRBV15 and TRBJ2-3; no firm D call. Germline V gene data show CDR1 as LNHNV and CDR2 as YYDKDF (reference sequence). Trimming left V 1 base short and J 6 bases short, with 5 bases between. The CDR3 extends over 12 amino acids. The DNA for the CDR3 is TGTGCCACCAGCAGAGGTATCGATACGCAGTATTTT. Translating gives CATSRGIDTQYF.

The chain joins TRBV27 to TRBJ2-1, with TRBD2 matching over 11 bases. The length of the CDR3 is 16 residues. Germline V gene data show CDR1 as MNHEY and CDR2 as SMNVEV (reference sequence). Trimming took 4 bases from V and 4 from J; bases not matched to a gene: 6. CDR3 residues: CASSYCGTSGYNEQFF. DNA for the CDR3: TGTGCCAGCAGTTATTGTGGGACTAGCGGATACAATGAGCAGTTCTTC.

V usage is TRBV27 and J usage is TRBJ2-7, with 7 positions matching TRBD1. V shed 8 bases, J shed 3 bases, and the junction held 16 bases outside the gene matches. CDR3 length: 16 amino acids. Germline V gene lookup returns CDR1 MNHEY and CDR2 SMNVEV (reference sequence). The CDR3 loop reads CASGQAEWQGNYEQYF. The CDR3 DNA reads as TGTGCCAGCGGACAGGCGGAGTGGCAGGGGAACTACGAGCAGTACTTC.

The chain couples TRBV7-2 to TRBJ2-2, with 10 bases matching TRBD1. The CDR3 has 16 amino acids. CDR1 and CDR2 (germline): SGHTA, FQGNSA. Germline trimming cut 4 bases from V and 6 bases from J; bases unmatched to any gene: 8. CDR3 in DNA: TGTGCCAGCAGCTACCGGACAGGGGGGAATTCCGGGGAGCTGTTTTTT. Protein product: CASSYRTGGNSGELFF.

The chain recombines TRBV6-2 or TRBV6-3 with TRBJ2-7, with 9 bases matching TRBD2. With V trimmed by 6 bases and J by 1 base, 4 bases remained unmatched. This CDR3 is 14 amino acids long. CDR1 is MNHEY, CDR2 SVGEGT, per germline. CDR3 protein: CASRASGRSYEQYF. DNA of the CDR3: TGTGCCAGCAGGGCCAGCGGGAGGTCCTACGAGCAGTACTTC.

The V gene is TRBV15, the J gene TRBJ2-7, with 7 positions matching TRBD1. The germline V gene encodes CDR1 LNHNV and CDR2 YYDKDF (reference sequence). This CDR3 spans 14 amino acids. After removal of 9 bases from V and 3 bases from J, the junction contained 11 bases not matched to a gene. The CDR3 bases are TGTGCCACAGGGGCAGGGGGAGAAAGCTACGAGCAGTACTTC. Residues: CATGAGGESYEQYF. The full variable domain, completed using reference TRBV15 and TRBJ2-7, is DAMVIQNPRYQVTQFGKPVTLSCSQTLNHNVMYWYQQKSSQAPKLLFHYYDKDFNNEADTPDNFQSRRPNTSFCFLDIRSPGLGDTAMYLCATGAGGESYEQYFGPGTRLTVT.

This clonotype was observed a few times. The chain is built from TRBV5-1 and TRBJ2-5; TRBD2 matches 7 bases. Germline V gene data show CDR1 as SGHRS and CDR2 as YFSETQ. The V and J ends lost 0 bases and 3 bases, in that order; junction bases with no gene match: 8. The CDR3 covers 16 residues. The CDR3 loop reads CASSLAVRAGEETQYF. For the CDR3, the DNA is TGCGCCAGCAGCTTGGCCGTCAGGGCGGGAGAAGAGACCCAGTACTTC.

The gene calls are TRBV25-1 and TRBJ2-7; D unresolved. The CDR3 loop spans 10 amino acids. Germline CDR1 is MGHDK and CDR2 is SYGVNS. V was cut by 0 bases and J by 10 bases, with 4 bases left in between. The CDR3 coding sequence is TGTGCCAGCAGTGAATACCCTCAGTACTTC. Its translation: CASSEYPQYF.

The chain combines TRBV7-2 with TRBJ2-1; D call uncertain. V was cut by 2 bases and J by 10 bases, with 3 bases left in between. The CDR3 length is 10 residues. The germline V gene has CDR1 SGHTA and CDR2 FQGNSA. The CDR3 spells CASSLSEQFF. The DNA of the CDR3 is TGTGCCAGCAGCTTAAGCGAGCAGTTCTTC.

The V and J genes are TRBV6-7 and TRBJ2-1; 11 bases align to TRBD2. TRBV6-7 is placed among ORFs of uncertain function. The V segment lost 6 bases and the J segment 0 bases; nucleotides outside the gene matches: 10. This CDR3 region has 18 residues. The CDR3 bases are TGTGCCAGCAGGGTAAGGGGACTAGCGGAGAGCTCCTACAATGAGCAGTTCTTC. This gives the protein CASRVRGLAESSYNEQFF.